A selection of T cell receptor beta chains follows, all from one sample in a study of blood T cell repertoires in COVID-19. The data were produced by immunoSEQ multiplex PCR, yet TCRdb's version contains in-frame clones alone and is incomplete. The table has roughly 150,000 clones, about 80% seen once. What was sequenced was peripheral blood. Receptors were obtained from an elderly woman with acute or convalescent COVID-19. Each CDR3 is given with its conserved first and last residue. The order of the fields is V gene, J gene, D gene, CDR3 protein, CDR3 DNA. The D gene is left open where the match is weak.

V gene: TRBV30
J gene: TRBJ1-1
D gene: NA
CDR3 protein: CAWSLGNTEAFF
CDR3 DNA: TGTGCCTGGAGCCTAGGGAACACTGAAGCTTTCTTT

V gene: TRBV27
J gene: TRBJ1-2
D gene: NA
CDR3 protein: CASSKTEGNYGYTF
CDR3 DNA: TGTGCCAGCAGTAAGACAGAAGGAAACTATGGCTACACCTTC

V gene: TRBV9
J gene: TRBJ1-2
D gene: TRBD1
CDR3 protein: CASSARQGVNYGYTF
CDR3 DNA: TGTGCCAGCAGCGCCCGACAGGGTGTGAACTATGGCTACACCTTC

V gene: TRBV10-3
J gene: TRBJ1-2
D gene: NA
CDR3 protein: CAISGPTKDGYTF
CDR3 DNA: TGTGCCATCAGTGGACCGACTAAGGATGGCTACACCTTC

V gene: TRBV2
J gene: TRBJ2-7
D gene: TRBD1
CDR3 protein: CASSAGQGNEQYF
CDR3 DNA: TGTGCCAGCAGTGCGGGACAGGGGAACGAGCAGTACTTC

V gene: TRBV30
J gene: TRBJ2-5
D gene: NA
CDR3 protein: CAWMTGGETQYF
CDR3 DNA: TGTGCCTGGATGACCGGAGGGGAGACCCAGTACTTC

V gene: TRBV6-2/TRBV6-3
J gene: TRBJ2-7
D gene: NA
CDR3 protein: CASSFPISSYEQYF
CDR3 DNA: TGTGCCAGCAGTTTTCCCATCAGCTCCTACGAGCAGTACTTC

V gene: TRBV27
J gene: TRBJ1-2
D gene: TRBD1
CDR3 protein: CASSLFGTGISYGYTF
CDR3 DNA: TGTGCCAGCAGTTTATTCGGGACAGGCATAAGCTATGGCTACACCTTC

V gene: TRBV6-2/TRBV6-3
J gene: TRBJ2-5
D gene: NA
CDR3 protein: CASSYVRGAQYF
CDR3 DNA: TGTGCCAGCAGTTACGTCAGGGGGGCCCAGTACTTC

V gene: TRBV19
J gene: TRBJ1-2
D gene: NA
CDR3 protein: CASSPDRSGGYTF
CDR3 DNA: TGTGCCAGTAGTCCCGACAGGAGTGGTGGCTACACCTTC

V gene: TRBV6-7
J gene: TRBJ1-4
D gene: TRBD1
CDR3 protein: CASSYSMGQGVEKLFF
CDR3 DNA: TGTGCCAGCAGTTACTCGATGGGACAGGGGGTTGAAAAACTGTTTTTT

V gene: TRBV5-6
J gene: TRBJ1-1
D gene: TRBD1
CDR3 protein: CASSSHRGGTFF
CDR3 DNA: TGTGCCAGCAGCTCTCACAGGGGAGGAACTTTCTTT